One sample yielded the 4 T cell receptor beta chains listed below, sequenced in a study of T cell responses to AZD1222 COVID-19 vaccine. The assay was immunoSEQ multiplex PCR, and TCRdb's table has in-frame clones only and misses some. The sample has about 140,000 clones, 85% to 90% seen once. Here the sequenced sample was peripheral blood, taken on day 0 of AZD1222 vaccination. The receptors were gathered from an adult in good health.

The chain joins TRBV5-1 to TRBJ1-3; D uncertain. The germline CDR1 and CDR2 sequences are SGHRS and YFSETQ. This CDR3 has 11 amino acids. V was shortened by 6 bases and J by 3 bases, with 4 bases between the two germline ends. This chain's CDR3 is CASNNGNTIYF. CDR3 DNA sequence: TGCGCCAGCAACAATGGAAACACCATATATTTT.

CDR3 nucleotides: TGTGCCAGCAGCAACCGACAGCTTCGCTATGGCTACACCTTC. Protein sequence: CASSNRQLRYGYTF. The chain employs TRBV25-1 and TRBJ1-2; a weak D match, TRBD1 (5 bases). Germline loops: CDR1 MGHDK, CDR2 SYGVNS. V lost 6 bases and J lost 4, with 15 bases in between. The CDR3 length is 14 residues.

The chain joins TRBV7-9 to TRBJ1-2, with 8 nucleotides matching TRBD1. J was trimmed by 8 bases and V by 2 bases; bases with no gene match: 10. The CDR3 loop spans 15 amino acids. The germline CDR1 and CDR2 sequences are SEHNR and FQNEAQ (reference sequence). In DNA form, the CDR3 reads TGTGCCAGCAGCTTAACCGGACAGGGATCTCACGGCTACACCTTC. Translated, it gives CASSLTGQGSHGYTF.

The rearrangement joins TRBV6-5 to TRBJ2-2; TRBD2 matches 8 bases. Unmatched junction bases numbered 3, after V lost 4 bases and J lost 5 bases. Germline V gives CDR1 MNHEY, CDR2 SVGAGI. This CDR3 spans 14 amino acids. CDR3 in DNA: TGTGCCAGCAGTTTCCGGGGGGGGACCGGGGAGCTGTTTTTT. Amino acid sequence: CASSFRGGTGELFF.